Below are 27 T cell receptor beta chains sequenced from a single sample in a study of Graves' ophthalmopathy and Graves' hyperthyroidism. Amplification of the TCR beta CDR3 regions used RNA transcripts (as template). Following a first-round RT-PCR that used HTBI primers, a second-round multiplex PCR was carried out. TCRdb called the multiplex PCR reads again in MiXCR, with one record for every CDR3 protein. The sample shows approximately 160,000 distinct CDR3 sequences, approximately 40% of them seen only once. Sequencing was performed on peripheral blood. The origin of the receptors is a man in his thirties or forties with Graves' ophthalmopathy.

This clonotype showed up many times. This sequence joins TRBV6-1 and TRBJ2-6; D gene ambiguous. The V end lost 2 bases, the J end lost 4 bases, and 9 bases lay between the germline ends. The length of the CDR3 is 15 residues. Germline loops: CDR1 MNHNS, CDR2 SASEGT. The CDR3 DNA reads as TGTGCCAGCAGTGAATGGGCGAGCGGGGCCAACGTCCTGACTTTC. It yields the protein CASSEWASGANVLTF.

As DNA, the CDR3 is TGTGCCAGCAGTTCAGGATTTCGATCGGCCTACGAGCAGTACTTC. This encodes CASSSGFRSAYEQYF. V usage is TRBV12-3 or TRBV12-4 and J usage is TRBJ2-7; D ambiguous. V was shortened by 4 bases and J by 2 bases, with 15 bases between the two germline ends. The CDR3 is made up of 15 amino acids.

The chain has TRBV6-1 and TRBJ2-7; perhaps TRBD1 as D (5 bases). Trimming cost V 8 bases and J 3 bases, with 11 bases left between them. The CDR3 contains 12 residues. Germline-derived CDR1 and CDR2 are MNHNS and SASEGT. The CDR3 sequence is CASAPTGYEQYF. The CDR3, as DNA: TGTGCCAGCGCACCTACAGGCTACGAGCAGTACTTC.

This clonotype was recorded at least ten times. The chain joins TRBV27 to TRBJ2-5; no clear D gene. The CDR3 loop spans 11 amino acids. Germline V CDR1 and CDR2: MNHEY, SMNVEV (reference sequence). The ends were cut back, 7 bases at V and 4 bases at J, with 7 bases in the middle. CDR3 DNA: TGTGCCAGCACCCACCTAGAGACCCAGTACTTC. Its protein product is CASTHLETQYF.

There are many counts of this clonotype. An end of the junction does not agree with germline; a read error may underlie this. This chain joins TRBV6-1 and TRBJ2-7; D is unclear. The CDR3 has 15 amino acids. In germline, CDR1 is MNHNS, CDR2 SASEGT. The CDR3 DNA follows: TGCGCCAGCAGTGAAGGGCGACTTACTATCCACGAGCAGTACTTC. This gives the protein CASSEGRLTIHEQYF.

At least ten counts were recorded for this clonotype. The genes are TRBV13 and TRBJ2-7; D might be TRBD2 (5 bases). The V and J ends lost 5 bases and 0 bases respectively, with 11 bases between them. CDR1 and CDR2 (germline): PRHDT, FYEKMQ (reference sequence). CDR3 length: 14 amino acids. The CDR3 DNA follows: TGTGCCAGCAGCGCAGGTCGGGGCTCCTACGAGCAGTACTTC. Protein: CASSAGRGSYEQYF.

This clonotype was counted many times. This chain uses TRBV2 with TRBJ1-2, with 9 bases matching TRBD1. Per the germline V gene, CDR1 is SNHLY and CDR2 is FYNNEI. This CDR3 spans 14 amino acids. Germline trimming cut 7 bases from V and 4 bases from J; bases unmatched to any gene: 7. The CDR3 nucleotides are TGTGCCAGCACCGGGACAGGGCATAGCTATGGCTACACCTTC. Residues: CASTGTGHSYGYTF.

This rearrangement joins TRBV28 to TRBJ2-5; 8 bases map to TRBD1. The CDR3 length is 17 residues. The germline gives CDR1 MDHEN, CDR2 SYDVKM. V was pared by 4 bases and J by 7 bases, with 17 bases of the junction left unmatched. CDR3 loop: CASSSTSGQDQRWTQYF. DNA of the CDR3: TGTGCCAGCAGTTCGACCTCGGGACAGGATCAAAGATGGACCCAGTACTTC. Filled out from reference TRBV28 and TRBJ2-5, the complete variable domain reads DVKVTQSSRYLVKRTGEKVFLECVQDMDHENMFWYRQDPGLGLRLIYFSYDVKMKEKGDIPEGYSVSREKKERFSLILESASTNQTSMYLCASSSTSGQDQRWTQYFGPGTRLLVL.

The J gene is TRBJ2-4, the V gene TRBV12-3 or TRBV12-4; D not resolved. V dropped 1 base and J dropped 0 bases, with 4 bases sitting between them. This CDR3 region has 14 residues. The CDR3 spells CASSLGGAKNIQYF. In DNA form, the CDR3 reads TGTGCCAGCAGTTTAGGGGGAGCCAAAAACATTCAGTACTTC.

In DNA form, the CDR3 reads TGTGCCAGCAGCTTAAGGGTTGCCTACGAGCAGTACTTC. It codes for CASSLRVAYEQYF. The chain joins TRBV7-2 to TRBJ2-7; D unresolved. V shed 2 bases and J shed 2 bases, with 7 bases lying between them. The CDR3 has 13 residues. CDR1 and CDR2 (germline): SGHTA, FQGNSA.

This clonotype appeared many times. The DNA for the CDR3 is TGTGCCAGCAGTTTATCGGACTTATCCTACGAGCAGTACTTC. Translation: CASSLSDLSYEQYF. The chain is built from TRBV28 and TRBJ2-7; D perhaps matches TRBD2 (5 bases). Trimming pared 1 base from V and 1 base from J, leaving 8 bases between. Per germline, CDR1 MDHEN and CDR2 SYDVKM. The CDR3 length is 14 residues.

In its sample, this clonotype was seen many times. This rearrangement joins TRBV6-1 to TRBJ1-2, with TRBD1 matching over 7 bases. In germline, CDR1 is MNHNS, CDR2 SASEGT. The CDR3 is 14 residues long. With 6 bases clipped from V and 3 bases from J, the junction kept 7 bases outside the gene matches. CDR3 sequence: CASSRNDRDYGYTF. CDR3 nucleotides: TGTGCCAGCAGCCGAAATGACAGGGACTATGGCTACACCTTC.

The rearrangement uses TRBV28 and TRBJ1-2; 8 nucleotides match TRBD1. The V gene's germline CDR1 is MDHEN and CDR2 SYDVKM. This CDR3 is built from 14 residues. Unmatched junction bases numbered 7, after V lost 6 bases and J lost 4 bases. The CDR3 nucleotides read TGTGCCAGCAGAAGGACAGGGTTGGTCTATGGCTACACCTTC. It is translated as CASRRTGLVYGYTF.

The chain recombines TRBV7-8 with TRBJ2-5; 9 bases fit TRBD1. The CDR3 consists of 15 residues. V lost 6 bases to trimming and J lost 4 bases; unmatched junction nucleotides: 9. Germline lookup yields CDR1 SGHVS and CDR2 FQNEAQ. The CDR3 coding sequence is TGTGCCAGCAGTCCCGGGACAGGGAGGACAGAGACCCAGTACTTC. This codes for CASSPGTGRTETQYF. Full variable domain (outside the CDR3, taken from reference TRBV7-8 and TRBJ2-5): GAGVSQSPRYKVAKRGQDVALRCDPISGHVSLFWYQQALGQGPEFLTYFQNEAQLDKSGLPSDRFFAERPEGSVSTLKIQRTQQEDSAVYLCASSPGTGRTETQYFGPGTRLLVL.

This clonotype has ten or more counts. This chain joins TRBV6-5 and TRBJ1-1, with 7 bases that match TRBD1. This CDR3 contains 14 residues. Trimming at V came to 2 bases and at J to 7 bases, leaving 7 bases not matched to a gene. Germline assignment: CDR1 MNHEY and CDR2 SVGAGI. The CDR3 sequence: CASSYGDRAGEAFF. The CDR3, as DNA: TGTGCCAGCAGTTACGGCGACAGGGCAGGTGAAGCTTTCTTT.

Many counts were recorded for this clonotype. DNA of the CDR3: TGTGCCAGCAGCTTGCGAGCACGGGGGACCTCGGGGACTGAAGCTTTCTTT. Its translation: CASSLRARGTSGTEAFF. The rearrangement uses TRBV5-6 and TRBJ1-1; D possibly corresponds to TRBD1 (5 bases). V lost 1 base and J lost 5, with 21 bases in between. The CDR3 loop spans 17 amino acids. The germline V gene encodes CDR1 SGHDT and CDR2 YYEEEE.

The chain is built from TRBV6-1 and TRBJ2-7; the D gene could be TRBD1 or TRBD2 (5 bases each). The CDR3 has 15 amino acids. V was clipped by 8 bases and J by 6 bases, with 23 bases between them. Germline-derived CDR1 and CDR2 are MNHNS and SASEGT. This chain's CDR3 is CASQKSGTSGLEQYF. The CDR3 region has the DNA TGTGCCAGCCAAAAAAGTGGGACCTCGGGTCTCGAGCAGTACTTC.

This clonotype showed up many times. CDR3 protein: CASSQGGQGTYEQYF. DNA of the CDR3: TGTGCCAGCAGTCAGGGGGGACAGGGGACCTACGAGCAGTACTTC. V and J are TRBV12-3 or TRBV12-4 and TRBJ2-7; 10 bases fit TRBD1. The CDR3 spans 15 residues. J was trimmed by 2 bases and V by 5 bases; bases with no gene match: 6.

The CDR3 here is CASSDTGGDYQPQHF. The CDR3 DNA reads as TGTGCCAGCAGCGACACAGGGGGCGATTATCAGCCCCAGCATTTT. The rearrangement links TRBV6-2 or TRBV6-3 to TRBJ1-5; 9 bases match TRBD1. The CDR3 is 15 amino acids. In germline, CDR1 is MNHEY, CDR2 SVGEGT. V was pared by 6 bases and J by 5 bases, with 8 bases of the junction left unmatched.

This clonotype has at least ten counts. This chain uses TRBV27 with TRBJ1-2; TRBD1 aligns across 8 bases. Trimming at V came to 4 bases and at J to 5 bases, leaving 6 bases not matched to a gene. Germline values: CDR1 MNHEY, CDR2 SMNVEV (reference sequence). The CDR3 loop spans 14 amino acids. In DNA form, the CDR3 reads TGTGCCAGCAGTTGGGCCAGGGGGCGATATGGCTACACCTTC. Residues: CASSWARGRYGYTF.

This clonotype has at least ten counts. The genes are TRBV27 and TRBJ1-5, with a tentative D call TRBD1 (5 bases). Germline CDR1 is MNHEY and CDR2 is SMNVEV (reference sequence). Trimming removed 5 bases from V and 0 bases from J, with 20 bases in between. The CDR3 consists of 18 residues. CDR3 coding DNA: TGTGCCAGCAGTCCCTTTGACCCGGGGGTTTTTAGCAATCAGCCCCAGCATTTT. As protein: CASSPFDPGVFSNQPQHF.

A single count supports this clonotype. This rearrangement joins TRBV7-6 to TRBJ2-7; D is undetermined. The ends were cut back, 5 bases at V and 2 bases at J, with 13 bases in the middle. The CDR3 is 14 amino acids. Germline V gene lookup returns CDR1 SGHVS and CDR2 FNYEAQ. CDR3 sequence (DNA): TGTGCCAGCAGCCTAGGGTCTCCCCCCTACGAGCAGTACTTC. The encoded protein is CASSLGSPPYEQYF.

This rearrangement joins TRBV12-3 or TRBV12-4 to TRBJ1-1, with 10 bases identical to TRBD1. V trimming: 5 bases; J trimming: 5 bases; junction bases outside the gene matches: 11. CDR3 length: 16 residues. The CDR3 spells CASSPDRGLRWTEAFF. DNA of the CDR3: TGTGCCAGCAGTCCCGACAGGGGGCTGAGATGGACTGAAGCTTTCTTT.

The rearrangement uses TRBV30 and TRBJ2-7, with a weak D call TRBD2 (6 bases). This CDR3 has 13 amino acids. In germline, CDR1 is GTSNPN, CDR2 SVGIG (reference sequence). Trimming removed 3 bases from V and 4 bases from J, with 13 bases in between. The CDR3 spells CAWSRRGFYEQYF. CDR3 in DNA: TGTGCCTGGAGCCGGCGGGGATTTTACGAGCAGTACTTC.

This clonotype showed up many times. The rearrangement uses TRBV19 and TRBJ1-2, with TRBD1 identical over 8 bases. J was trimmed by 0 bases and V by 5 bases; bases with no gene match: 11. This CDR3 comprises 17 residues. Germline-derived CDR1 and CDR2 are LNHDA and SQIVND (reference sequence). CDR3 residues: CASSSRQGTNPNYGYTF. CDR3 DNA sequence: TGTGCCAGTAGTTCCCGACAGGGGACAAACCCTAACTATGGCTACACCTTC.

The chain carries TRBV28 and TRBJ1-1; D is possibly TRBD1 (6 bases). The CDR3 runs to 13 residues. V lost 8 bases, J lost 4 bases, and 14 bases lay in between. Germline loops: CDR1 MDHEN, CDR2 SYDVKM. CDR3 bases: TGTGCCAGCCTCATCGGGGGCGGCACTGAAGCTTTCTTT. Protein product: CASLIGGGTEAFF.

This clonotype is large by share. The chain couples TRBV6-2 or TRBV6-3 to TRBJ2-7; TRBD1 matches at 7 bases. The CDR3 contains 14 residues. V shed 2 bases, J shed 0 bases, and the junction held 1 base outside the gene matches. Germline lookup yields CDR1 MNHEY and CDR2 SVGEGT. The CDR3 DNA reads as TGTGCCAGCAGTTACCGGGACAGCTCCTACGAGCAGTACTTC. This encodes CASSYRDSSYEQYF.